The rows below give T cell receptor beta chains drawn from one sample of a study of brain T cells in children with intractable seizures. The repertoire was sequenced with immunoSEQ multiplex PCR; TCRdb's copy has only in-frame clones and lacks some. Here the sample spans 60,000 to 65,000 clones, approximately 95% being singletons. The material was peripheral blood, obtained at surgery. The source of these receptors is a boy in the first two years of life with focal cortical dysplasia and intractable seizures. CDR3s leave out the opening cysteine and the closing phenylalanine or tryptophan. Not all rows give a size; the values are once, few, many and, for expanded clones, a class.

j_call: TRBJ1-1
v_call: TRBV6-5
clone_size: once
cdr3_aa: ASSRQGNTEAF

j_call: TRBJ2-3
v_call: TRBV5-1
clone_size: NA
cdr3_aa: ASSLSSVADTDTQY

j_call: TRBJ2-1
v_call: TRBV2
clone_size: NA
cdr3_aa: ASSEYGGKSYNEQF

j_call: TRBJ2-7
v_call: TRBV7-8
clone_size: once
cdr3_aa: ASSFGSGRYEQY

j_call: TRBJ1-4
v_call: TRBV6-7
clone_size: NA
cdr3_aa: ASNCSQGRGREKLF

j_call: TRBJ2-5
v_call: TRBV13
clone_size: NA
cdr3_aa: ASRELAGGTPETQY

j_call: TRBJ1-1
v_call: TRBV6-5
clone_size: once
cdr3_aa: ASSQGLNTEAF

j_call: TRBJ1-6
v_call: TRBV21-1
clone_size: NA
cdr3_aa: ASSKEGVRRGNNSPLH

j_call: TRBJ2-3
v_call: TRBV4-1
clone_size: NA
cdr3_aa: ASSQDKTSRADTQY

j_call: TRBJ1-2
v_call: TRBV5-1
clone_size: NA
cdr3_aa: ASSSGGNYT

j_call: TRBJ2-5
v_call: TRBV4-2
clone_size: NA
cdr3_aa: ASSRERSPTEAQETQY

j_call: TRBJ2-5
v_call: TRBV3-1/TRBV3-2
clone_size: NA
cdr3_aa: ASSQTVNQETQY

j_call: TRBJ2-5
v_call: TRBV5-1
clone_size: NA
cdr3_aa: ASRYARVAETQY

j_call: TRBJ1-2
v_call: TRBV21-1
clone_size: NA
cdr3_aa: ASSKGGPYGYT

j_call: TRBJ2-3
v_call: TRBV6-1
clone_size: once
cdr3_aa: ASSEALLDTQY

j_call: TRBJ2-1
v_call: TRBV7-2
clone_size: NA
cdr3_aa: ASKNSPSTRLLDNEQF

j_call: TRBJ1-3
v_call: TRBV4-2
clone_size: NA
cdr3_aa: ASSQGSISGNTIY

j_call: TRBJ2-2
v_call: TRBV6-5
clone_size: NA
cdr3_aa: ASSRMAGELF

j_call: TRBJ2-3
v_call: TRBV6-1
clone_size: NA
cdr3_aa: ASSELIWTGMSDTQY

j_call: TRBJ2-1
v_call: TRBV6-5
clone_size: NA
cdr3_aa: ASRVTGGPYNEQF

j_call: TRBJ2-7
v_call: TRBV19
clone_size: NA
cdr3_aa: ASSIDRDYEQY

j_call: TRBJ2-1
v_call: TRBV19
clone_size: NA
cdr3_aa: ASRLAASGDEQF

j_call: TRBJ2-7
v_call: TRBV7-2
clone_size: NA
cdr3_aa: ASSFTPSASYEQY

j_call: TRBJ2-3
v_call: TRBV2
clone_size: NA
cdr3_aa: ASSEEYGVGSTDTQY

j_call: TRBJ1-1
v_call: TRBV27
clone_size: NA
cdr3_aa: ASSRTDTNTEAF

j_call: TRBJ1-2
v_call: TRBV10-3
clone_size: NA
cdr3_aa: AISDPTRQGEVYT

j_call: TRBJ2-1
v_call: TRBV9
clone_size: NA
cdr3_aa: ASSLQPAFNEQF

j_call: TRBJ1-2
v_call: TRBV5-4
clone_size: once
cdr3_aa: ASSSGPNGYT

j_call: TRBJ1-1
v_call: TRBV6-5
clone_size: NA
cdr3_aa: ASSYEWTTEAF

j_call: TRBJ1-2
v_call: TRBV6-5
clone_size: NA
cdr3_aa: ASSYSSNYGYT

j_call: TRBJ2-3
v_call: TRBV7-3
clone_size: once
cdr3_aa: ASSLTSGSGTDTQY

j_call: TRBJ2-1
v_call: TRBV18
clone_size: NA
cdr3_aa: ASSPLDSYNEQF

j_call: TRBJ1-6
v_call: TRBV6-5
clone_size: once
cdr3_aa: ASTKGQGVYSPLH

j_call: TRBJ1-2
v_call: TRBV3-1/TRBV3-2
clone_size: NA
cdr3_aa: ASSQGPGGHYGYT

j_call: TRBJ1-1
v_call: TRBV10-3
clone_size: NA
cdr3_aa: ATGTGGEVEAF

j_call: TRBJ2-3
v_call: TRBV5-1
clone_size: NA
cdr3_aa: ASSLDSPLPLAGSTDTQY

j_call: TRBJ2-1
v_call: TRBV6-1
clone_size: NA
cdr3_aa: ASSEGSGRLRPSSYNEQF

j_call: TRBJ1-3
v_call: TRBV6-6
clone_size: NA
cdr3_aa: ASSFIGNTIY

j_call: TRBJ2-2
v_call: TRBV4-3
clone_size: NA
cdr3_aa: ASSPGLAEITGELF

j_call: TRBJ2-2
v_call: TRBV7-6
clone_size: NA
cdr3_aa: ASSVRLAGASNTGELF

j_call: TRBJ1-5
v_call: TRBV18
clone_size: NA
cdr3_aa: ASSPNRDSRQPQH

j_call: TRBJ2-2
v_call: TRBV3-1/TRBV3-2
clone_size: NA
cdr3_aa: ASSQAWDPGELF

j_call: TRBJ1-4
v_call: TRBV4-1
clone_size: NA
cdr3_aa: ASSQATGVAEKLF

j_call: TRBJ1-1
v_call: TRBV19
clone_size: NA
cdr3_aa: ASIAEGTYTEAF

j_call: TRBJ1-3
v_call: TRBV5-6
clone_size: NA
cdr3_aa: ASRSGPSTSGNTIY